This entry lists 27 T cell receptor beta chains sequenced from one sample in a study of low-dose radiotherapy and immunotherapy resistance in tumors. TRAV- and TRBV-specific primers primed first-strand cDNA, covering alpha and beta chains. TCR amplification used 20 PCR cycles, a constant-region primer and a V-primer adapter. TCRdb used MiXCR to reprocess the reads, holding one entry per CDR3 protein. The sample carries around 13,000 distinct CDR3 sequences, more than 50% recorded once. Source of these receptors: a human donor with advanced metastatic prostate, ovarian, gallbladder or colorectal cancer (not recorded which). This table probably holds off-target reads from a library built for another chain.

The rearrangement uses TRBV29-1 and TRBJ1-5, with 8 bases that match TRBD1. V lost 6 bases to trimming and J lost 4 bases; unmatched junction nucleotides: 8. Germline-derived CDR1 and CDR2 are SQVTM and ANQGSEA. The CDR3 is 14 amino acids. The CDR3 is CSVQTGVGNQPQHF. The DNA for the CDR3 is TGCAGCGTGCAGACAGGGGTTGGAAATCAGCCCCAGCATTTT. The full variable domain, completed using reference TRBV29-1 and TRBJ1-5, is SAVISQKPSRDICQRGTSLTIQCQVDSQVTMMFWYRQQPGQSLTLIATANQGSEATYESGFVIDKFPISRPNLTFSTLTVSNMSPEDSSIYLCSVQTGVGNQPQHFGDGTRLSIL.

The chain is built from TRBV4-3 and TRBJ1-3; no clear D. The CDR3 extends over 14 amino acids. With 2 bases removed from V and 2 bases from J, the gap between germline ends came to 7 bases. Per germline, CDR1 LGHNA and CDR2 YSLEER. The CDR3 spells CASSQSTPGNTIYF. In DNA form, the CDR3 reads TGCGCCAGCAGCCAAAGCACTCCTGGAAACACCATATATTTT.

J is TRBJ2-3 and V is TRBV20-1; 7 bases fit TRBD2. The CDR3 is 15 amino acids. In germline, CDR1 is DFQATT, CDR2 SNEGSKA (reference sequence). Trimming cost V 5 bases and J 1 base; bases outside gene matches: 9. CDR3 DNA sequence: TGCAGTGCTGGCCACGGCCTAGCGGGCACAGATACGCAGTATTTT. Its translation: CSAGHGLAGTDTQYF.

The rearrangement joins TRBV5-1 to TRBJ1-6; 9 nucleotides agree with TRBD1. V gave up 0 bases and J gave up 9 bases; unmatched junction bases: 4. The germline gives CDR1 SGHRS, CDR2 YFSETQ. This CDR3 region has 15 residues. CDR3 bases: TGCGCCAGCAGCTTGGACGGGACAGGGACTTCACCCCTCCACTTT. Translated: CASSLDGTGTSPLHF.

This chain uses TRBV12-3 or TRBV12-4 with TRBJ1-1; D perhaps matches TRBD1 (5 bases). V lost 3 bases and J lost 10, with 15 bases in between. The CDR3 is 13 residues long. CDR3 coding DNA: TGTGCCAGCAGTTTTGGGCAGGGTATCCGAGCTTTCTTT. Amino acids: CASSFGQGIRAFF.

This chain links TRBV9 with TRBJ2-1; D is undetermined. Germline CDR1 is SGDLS and CDR2 is YYNGEE. V was pared by 3 bases and J by 10 bases, with 14 bases between. This CDR3 contains 13 residues. The CDR3 DNA reads TGTGCCAGCAGCGAAGACCCAATCGGAGAGCAGTTCTTC. This gives the protein CASSEDPIGEQFF.

The V gene is TRBV7-2, the J gene TRBJ1-1; D not certain. The CDR3 has 14 amino acids. Germline V CDR1 and CDR2: SGHTA, FQGNSA. With 4 bases removed from V and 1 base from J, the gap between germline ends came to 10 bases. CDR3 bases: TGTGCCAGCAGCTATCCTACAGCGAACACTGAAGCTTTCTTT. Translating gives CASSYPTANTEAFF.

This clonotype was found a few times. The chain has TRBV2 and TRBJ1-5; unclear D gene. The V and J ends lost 7 bases and 4 bases respectively, with 11 bases between them. Germline V gives CDR1 SNHLY, CDR2 FYNNEI. This CDR3 is 13 amino acids long. DNA of the CDR3: TGTGCCAGCAAGGATAGGGAAAATCAGCCCCAGCATTTT. As protein: CASKDRENQPQHF.

This clonotype was counted only a few times. This chain connects TRBV29-1 to TRBJ2-2; 9 bases agree with TRBD1. The germline CDR1 and CDR2 sequences are SQVTM and ANQGSEA. CDR3 length: 12 amino acids. This CDR3 reads CIGQGFSGELFF. The CDR3 DNA sequence: TGCATCGGACAGGGGTTCTCCGGGGAGCTGTTTTTT.

The V and J genes are TRBV19 and TRBJ2-1, with 8 bases aligning to TRBD2. The CDR3 covers 16 residues. Germline CDR1 reads LNHDA; CDR2 reads SQIVND (reference sequence). V was clipped by 5 bases and J by 7 bases; unmatched bases: 13. The CDR3 region has the DNA TGTGCCAGTAGTGTGCTGGGGCTAGCGGGTTCTAATGAGCAGTTCTTC. Protein product: CASSVLGLAGSNEQFF.

V gene TRBV28 combines with J gene TRBJ1-3; no clear D gene. The CDR3 runs 14 residues. Germline lookup yields CDR1 MDHEN and CDR2 SYDVKM. Trimming shortened V by 8 bases and J by 0 bases, and 11 bases separated the two germline ends. CDR3 nucleotide sequence: TGTGCCAGCGAAACGCAGAGCTCTGGAAACACCATATATTTT. It is translated as CASETQSSGNTIYF.

V usage is TRBV6-2 or TRBV6-3 and J usage is TRBJ2-6, with D tentatively TRBD1 (5 bases). The CDR3 contains 14 residues. V lost 5 bases, J lost 2 bases, and 7 bases lay in between. CDR1 is MNHEY, CDR2 SVGEGT, per germline. CDR3 protein: CASSAGPGANVLTF. In DNA form, the CDR3 reads TGTGCCAGCAGTGCAGGGCCTGGGGCCAACGTCCTGACTTTC.

This chain uses TRBV7-8 with TRBJ2-7, with D uncertain. Trimming removed 4 bases at V and 2 bases at J, with 18 bases between. Germline-derived CDR1 and CDR2 are SGHVS and FQNEAQ. The CDR3 runs 16 residues. The CDR3 region has the DNA TGTGCCAGCAGCTCACGGGCGAACGCGTACCCCTACGAGCAGTACTTC. This codes for CASSSRANAYPYEQYF.

This clonotype was seen a handful of times. The CDR3 here is CATRTIYGSYEQYF. CDR3 coding DNA: TGTGCCACCCGGACGATCTACGGCTCCTACGAGCAGTACTTC. V is TRBV28 and J is TRBJ2-7; D not resolved. The CDR3 covers 14 residues. V lost 10 bases to trimming and J lost 0 bases, with 16 bases between them. The V gene's germline CDR1 is MDHEN and CDR2 SYDVKM. Combining the CDR3 with reference TRBV28 and TRBJ2-7 gives the whole variable domain DVKVTQSSRYLVKRTGEKVFLECVQDMDHENMFWYRQDPGLGLRLIYFSYDVKMKEKGDIPEGYSVSREKKERFSLILESASTNQTSMYLCATRTIYGSYEQYFGPGTRLTVT.

The chain is built from TRBV5-1 and TRBJ2-1; D gene uncertain. The V and J ends lost 0 bases and 6 bases respectively, with 7 bases between them. The CDR3 has 13 residues. Germline CDR1 is SGHRS and CDR2 is YFSETQ. CDR3 loop: CASSLGPGNEQFF. DNA for the CDR3: TGCGCCAGCAGCTTGGGCCCGGGCAATGAGCAGTTCTTC.

This chain connects TRBV28 to TRBJ2-7, with 7 positions matching TRBD2. CDR1 and CDR2 from the germline V gene are MDHEN and SYDVKM. The CDR3 consists of 14 residues. V shed 2 bases and J 5 bases; nucleotides not matched to a gene: 6. The CDR3 DNA follows: TGTGCCAGCAGTTTAGGGAGACTAGCAGACGAGCAGTACTTC. Amino acids: CASSLGRLADEQYF.

This clonotype was picked up a small number of times. The J gene is TRBJ1-6, the V gene TRBV6-2 or TRBV6-3; D is perhaps TRBD1 (5 bases). Trimming pared 5 bases from V and 9 bases from J, leaving 14 bases between. The CDR3 loop spans 14 amino acids. CDR1 is MNHEY, CDR2 SVGEGT, per germline. Here the CDR3 reads CASSQDSPASPLHF. The DNA of the CDR3 is TGTGCCAGCAGTCAAGACAGTCCAGCTTCACCCCTCCACTTT.

This chain connects TRBV7-9 to TRBJ2-1, with D unclear. The CDR3 spans 16 residues. Germline loops: CDR1 SEHNR, CDR2 FQNEAQ (reference sequence). With 7 bases removed from V and 2 bases from J, the gap between germline ends came to 18 bases. The CDR3 sequence is CASTPPSQLTYNEQFF. CDR3 sequence (DNA): TGTGCCAGCACCCCCCCTAGTCAGCTTACCTACAATGAGCAGTTCTTC.

This chain links TRBV27 with TRBJ2-2, with D unresolved. The CDR3 sequence is 13 residues long. Trimming shortened V by 3 bases and J by 8 bases, and 10 bases separated the two germline ends. Germline assignment: CDR1 MNHEY and CDR2 SMNVEV (reference sequence). The CDR3 region is CASSLQLRGELFF. CDR3 sequence (DNA): TGTGCCAGCAGTTTGCAGCTCCGTGGGGAGCTGTTTTTT.

This clonotype occurred a few times. This chain uses TRBV7-2 with TRBJ2-7; the D gene is possibly TRBD2 (5 bases). This CDR3 is 13 amino acids long. The germline V gene has CDR1 SGHTA and CDR2 FQGNSA. Trimming removed 0 bases from V and 6 bases from J, with 9 bases in between. CDR3 sequence (DNA): TGTGCCAGCAGCTTAGCGTGGACTGGCGAGCAGTACTTC. The encoded protein is CASSLAWTGEQYF.

V and J are TRBV23-1 and TRBJ2-1; 7 nucleotides agree with TRBD1. TRBV23-1 counts as an open reading frame of uncertain function. V was pared by 4 bases and J by 6 bases, with 6 bases of the junction left unmatched. This CDR3 is built from 14 residues. CDR3 in amino acids: CASSLTGVGNEQFF. The CDR3 DNA follows: TGCGCCAGCAGTCTAACAGGGGTCGGCAATGAGCAGTTCTTC.

V is TRBV19 and J is TRBJ2-7; D is undetermined. The V and J ends lost 2 bases and 3 bases respectively, with 8 bases between them. CDR1 and CDR2 from the germline V gene are LNHDA and SQIVND (reference sequence). This CDR3 is 13 amino acids long. The CDR3 loop reads CASSISLLYEQYF. DNA for the CDR3: TGTGCCAGTAGTATAAGTCTTCTCTACGAGCAGTACTTC.

V gene TRBV6-2 or TRBV6-3 combines with J gene TRBJ2-2, with D perhaps TRBD1 (5 bases). Germline V gene data show CDR1 as MNHEY and CDR2 as SVGEGT. This CDR3 has 15 amino acids. Trimming took 5 bases from V and 3 from J, leaving 13 bases between them. CDR3 bases: TGTGCCAGCAGTCCTGGGGCGGAACACACCGGGGAGCTGTTTTTT. Translated, it gives CASSPGAEHTGELFF.

The chain employs TRBV7-2 and TRBJ1-2; D is ambiguous. V lost 2 bases and J lost 6, with 10 bases in between. CDR1 and CDR2 (germline): SGHTA, FQGNSA. This CDR3 contains 13 residues. CDR3 sequence reads: CASSLLSPHGYTF. The CDR3 DNA is TGTGCCAGCAGCTTATTGTCTCCCCATGGCTACACCTTC.

Here the CDR3 DNA reads TGTGCCAGCAGTTACAACGGGGCAGGGCTAGCCAAAAACATTCAGTACTTC. This encodes CASSYNGAGLAKNIQYF. This chain joins TRBV6-2 or TRBV6-3 and TRBJ2-4; D is perhaps TRBD1 or TRBD2 (5 bases each). The CDR3 runs 17 residues. The germline CDR1 and CDR2 sequences are MNHEY and SVGEGT. Trimming removed 2 bases at V and 0 bases at J, with 14 bases between.

The chain couples TRBV3-1 to TRBJ1-2; the match to TRBD1 covers 12 bases. CDR3 size: 20 residues. The germline CDR1 and CDR2 sequences are LGHDT and YNNKEL (reference sequence). Trimming cost V 2 bases and J 7 bases; bases outside gene matches: 20. The chain's CDR3 is CASSQFFPGGGQGALSGYTF. The CDR3 nucleotides are TGTGCCAGCAGCCAATTTTTCCCCGGCGGGGGACAGGGGGCGCTTAGTGGCTACACCTTC.

The CDR3 coding sequence is TGTGCCAGCACGGAGTGGACGGAGCAGTTCTTC. It codes for CASTEWTEQFF. This chain connects TRBV7-2 to TRBJ2-1; no definite D call. Germline V lookup: CDR1 SGHTA, CDR2 FQGNSA. CDR3 length: 11 amino acids. V lost 7 bases and J lost 10, with 11 bases in between.